These 17 T cell receptor beta chains came from one sample sequenced in a study of prognosis after radiotherapy for stage I lung cancer (TCRdb year 2021). The sample was run on an Illumina HiSeq 3000. Two rounds of multiplex PCR were performed to amplify the TCR beta CDR3 region from genomic DNA. In the first round of PCR, primers specific to each TRBV and TRBJ gene were used, and the primer sequences are filed in Chinese patent CN105087789A. Clones were called with MiXCR by TCRdb after fastp trimmed the public reads at Q25, and only in-frame beta chains were retained. When rows share a CDR3 protein, they turn into one entry using the most common DNA and genes. Recorded for this sample are around 30,000 distinct CDR3 sequences; around 30% of them occurred a single time. Roughly 27% of the sample belongs to the ten largest clones. The input for sequencing was PBMCs, taken before or after stereotactic body radiation therapy (not recorded which). These receptors were taken from a donor older than 45 with non-small cell lung cancer.

Worth noting for this clonotype: A read error likely explains this, since a far larger clone differs by one base. CDR3 DNA sequence: TGTGCCAGCAGTTATGTTAGCAATCAGCCCCAGCATTTT. Translated: CASSYVSNQPQHF. V gene TRBV6-5 combines with J gene TRBJ1-5; D gene uncertain. The germline CDR1 and CDR2 sequences are MNHEY and SVGAGI. V was clipped by 3 bases and J by 0 bases, with 3 bases between them. This CDR3 is 13 amino acids long.

This rearrangement joins TRBV20-1 to TRBJ2-1; 8 nucleotides line up with TRBD1. The length of the CDR3 is 15 residues. V lost 5 bases and J lost 8; bases outside the gene matches: 14. The germline V gene has CDR1 DFQATT and CDR2 SNEGSKA (reference sequence). The CDR3 nucleotides read TGCAGTGCTCCGCGACAGGGGAGCTATGGGGATGAGCAGTTCTTC. This translates into CSAPRQGSYGDEQFF.

This clonotype appeared once. The V and J genes are TRBV10-1 and TRBJ2-3; unclear D gene. The V and J ends lost 2 bases and 1 base respectively, with 13 bases between them. Germline V gene sequence: CDR1 WNHNN, CDR2 SYGVQD (reference sequence). The CDR3 is made up of 16 amino acids. CDR3 coding DNA: TGCGCCAGCAGTGAGGGTGACCCAGTGGGCACAGATACGCAGTATTTT. It codes for CASSEGDPVGTDTQYF.

With regard to this clonotype: This may come from a read error, since a much larger clone is one base off. V and J are TRBV4-1 and TRBJ2-7, with TRBD1 as a possible D gene (6 bases). Germline CDR1 MGHRA, CDR2 YSYEKL. CDR3 length equals 15 residues. The germline V and J ends were trimmed by 1 base and 0 bases, with 10 bases remaining between them. The CDR3 reads CASSQVGTFSYEQYF. For the CDR3, the DNA is TGCGCCAGCAGCCAAGTGGGGACATTCTCCTACGAGCAGTACTTC.

This clonotype was detected only a few times. This chain connects TRBV4-2 to TRBJ2-7; TRBD2 matches at 14 bases. This CDR3 region has 17 residues. Per germline, CDR1 LGHNA and CDR2 YNFKEQ. V was pared by 5 bases and J by 0 bases, with 6 bases of the junction left unmatched. The CDR3 nucleotides read TGTGCCAGCAGCTCTCGACTAGCGGGGGGGAGCTCCTACGAGCAGTACTTC. Protein product: CASSSRLAGGSSYEQYF.

The J gene is TRBJ2-7, the V gene TRBV27, with TRBD1 matching over 7 bases. V was clipped by 8 bases and J by 2 bases; unmatched bases: 9. Germline V gene data show CDR1 as MNHEY and CDR2 as SMNVEV (reference sequence). The CDR3 is made up of 14 amino acids. CDR3 loop: CASGRDSGAYEQYF. The CDR3 DNA sequence: TGTGCCAGCGGTCGGGACAGTGGCGCCTACGAGCAGTACTTC.

This clonotype was picked up many times. This chain links TRBV3-1 with TRBJ2-5; D is ambiguous. CDR1 LGHDT and CDR2 YNNKEL come from the germline V gene (reference sequence). There are 14 residues in the CDR3. V was trimmed by 2 bases and J by 2 bases, leaving 9 bases between them. The CDR3 region has the DNA TGTGCCAGCAGCCAAACAGAATTACAAGAGACCCAGTACTTC. It codes for CASSQTELQETQYF.

The V call is TRBV18, the J call TRBJ2-7, with 7 positions matching TRBD1. The junction had 7 bases not matched to a gene; V was cut back by 2 bases and J by 3 bases. Germline V gene sequence: CDR1 KGHSH, CDR2 LQKENI. The CDR3 consists of 15 residues. The CDR3: CASSPAWTGVYEQYF. The CDR3 DNA follows: TGTGCCAGCTCACCAGCCTGGACAGGAGTCTACGAGCAGTACTTC.

In its sample, this clonotype was seen many times. V gene TRBV19 combines with J gene TRBJ1-5; 7 bases match TRBD1. The germline gives CDR1 LNHDA, CDR2 SQIVND (reference sequence). V shed 8 bases and J 1 base; nucleotides not matched to a gene: 5. This CDR3 is 14 amino acids long. In DNA, the CDR3 is TGTGCCAGTGTGGGACAGACAAGCAATCAGCCCCAGCATTTT. Translation: CASVGQTSNQPQHF.

This clonotype was observed many times. The V call is TRBV18, the J call TRBJ1-1, with D tentatively TRBD1 (5 bases). With 3 bases removed from V and 2 bases from J, the gap between germline ends came to 10 bases. CDR1 and CDR2 (germline): KGHSH, LQKENI. CDR3 length equals 14 residues. CDR3 nucleotide sequence: TGTGCCAGCTCACCGCAGGGTACCAACACTGAAGCTTTCTTT. Translation gives CASSPQGTNTEAFF.

The V gene is TRBV7-8, the J gene TRBJ2-3, with 14 bases aligning to TRBD2. Per the germline V gene, CDR1 is SGHVS and CDR2 is FQNEAQ. This CDR3 region has 18 residues. V shed 5 bases, J shed 2 bases, and the junction held 9 bases outside the gene matches. The CDR3 sequence is CASSQEGLAGDYTDTQYF. Here the CDR3 DNA reads TGTGCCAGCAGCCAAGAGGGACTAGCGGGGGACTACACAGATACGCAGTATTTT.

This clonotype appeared many times. The rearrangement links TRBV11-2 to TRBJ2-5, with TRBD1 matching over 9 bases. The CDR3 is made up of 13 amino acids. The germline gives CDR1 SGHAT, CDR2 FQNNGV. V shed 5 bases and J 4 bases; nucleotides not matched to a gene: 2. Written as DNA, the CDR3 is TGTGCCAGCAGCCTGGGACAGGGAGAGACCCAGTACTTC. It translates to CASSLGQGETQYF.

The chain links TRBV6-1 to TRBJ1-1; possible D gene TRBD1, 5 bases. CDR3 size: 13 residues. Looked up from germline, CDR1 is MNHNS and CDR2 is SASEGT. V was clipped by 8 bases and J by 1 base, with 11 bases between them. The DNA of the CDR3 is TGTGCCAGCCGGGCGAGGGGGAACACTGAAGCTTTCTTT. Its protein is CASRARGNTEAFF.

J is TRBJ2-3 and V is TRBV29-1; D perhaps matches TRBD1 (6 bases). The germline V gene has CDR1 SQVTM and CDR2 ANQGSEA. The length of the CDR3 is 13 residues. The CDR3 sequence: CSVVQGSTDTQYF. In DNA, the CDR3 is TGCAGTGTGGTACAGGGAAGCACAGATACGCAGTATTTT.

The chain recombines TRBV12-3 or TRBV12-4 with TRBJ2-2, with D possibly matching TRBD1 (5 bases). The CDR3 sequence is 13 residues long. The V end lost 6 bases, the J end lost 10 bases, and 15 bases lay between the germline ends. In nucleotides, the CDR3 is TGTGCCAGCAGAAAGATATGGGGCACGGAGCTGTTTTTT. As protein: CASRKIWGTELFF.

This clonotype has only a few counts. CDR3 protein: CASSSGAPSSYNEQFF. The CDR3 coding sequence is TGTGCCAGCAGCTCAGGGGCCCCCAGCTCCTACAATGAGCAGTTCTTC. The chain links TRBV5-4 to TRBJ2-1, with a tentative D call TRBD1 (6 bases). Germline V gene data show CDR1 as SGHNT and CDR2 as YYREEE (reference sequence). The CDR3 totals 16 residues. Trimming left V 3 bases short and J 0 bases short, with 13 bases between.

This clonotype was observed once. One junction end disagrees with the germline gene, perhaps due to a read error. This chain connects TRBV6-1 to TRBJ1-5; D is ambiguous. CDR3 length: 14 residues. Germline CDR1 reads MNHNS; CDR2 reads SASEGT. CDR3: CAISVGHGYQPQHF. In DNA, the CDR3 is TGTGCCATCAGTGTTGGCCATGGTTATCAGCCCCAGCATTTT.